The T cell receptor (beta chain) under discussion was sequenced for a study of monozygotic twins with inflammatory bowel disease. From the 5' RACE reads, TCRdb lists one entry per CDR3 protein and no DNA. Here the sample table reports over 150,000 distinct CDR3 sequences. CDR1 SGHNT and CDR2 YYREEE come from the germline V gene (reference sequence). The CDR3 runs to 14 residues. The sample was blood. The TCR sequence derives from a human donor with ulcerative colitis or Crohn's disease, or a healthy co-twin of an affected twin (not recorded which). The gene calls are TRBV5-4 and TRBJ1-6. CDR3 loop: CASSLAGYNSPLHF.